This T cell receptor beta chain was retrieved from a study of T cells in Graves' hyperthyroidism and ophthalmopathy. Trimming cost V 2 bases and J 3 bases; bases outside gene matches: 3. This CDR3 is 14 amino acids long. CDR1 and CDR2 (germline): MGHRA, YSYEKL. This clonotype was detected only a few times. Amplified regions were TCR beta CDR3 sequences from RNA transcripts. First-round RT-PCR of the TCR CDR3 relied on the HTBI primer set. A single record per CDR3 protein comes from TCRdb applying MiXCR to the multiplex PCR reads. This table has 600,000 or so distinct CDR3 sequences, 14% appearing once.

Sequences were obtained from blood. This receptor was identified in a woman between 18 and 29 years old with Graves' ophthalmopathy. The chain is built from TRBV4-1 and TRBJ1-2, with TRBD1 identical over 7 bases. The CDR3 loop reads CASSQPGTDYGYTF. CDR3 sequence (DNA): TGCGCCAGCAGCCAACCCGGGACAGACTATGGCTACACCTTC.